Listed below are T cell receptor beta chains from one sample, sequenced in a study of identical twins. Via MiXCR, TCRdb re-called the 5' RACE reads, giving one row per CDR3 protein. Among 1.5 million to 2 million distinct CDR3 sequences, about 30% were seen once, and the ten largest hold around 0.3%. The sequenced sample was cord blood. The receptors originated from a newborn girl in good health. CDR3s include the opening cysteine and the closing phenylalanine or tryptophan. D genes are given only for firm matches. Rows may omit the clone size; those that give it use once, few, many or a size class.

>TRBJ2-7|NA|TRBV11-2|TRBD1
CASSFWDRGSYEQYF
TGTGCCAGCAGCTTTTGGGACAGGGGCTCCTACGAGCAGTACTTC
>TRBJ1-2|NA|TRBV20-1|TRBD1
CSARDPLGQGAFGYTF
TGCAGTGCTAGAGATCCCCTTGGACAGGGGGCGTTTGGCTACACCTTC
>TRBJ2-3|NA|TRBV27|NA
CATPAEGPRMDTQYF
TGTGCCACACCCGCGGAGGGGCCAAGGATGGATACGCAGTATTTT
>TRBJ2-1|few|TRBV20-1|TRBD2
CSARGLAGVYEQFF
TGCAGTGCGAGGGGGCTAGCGGGAGTGTATGAGCAGTTCTTC
>TRBJ2-5|NA|TRBV7-2|NA
CASSTPQRHNEQYF
TGTGCCAGCAGCACACCTCAGCGTCACAATGAGCAGTACTTC
>TRBJ1-5|many|TRBV5-1|NA
CASSFGGLGQPQHF
TGCGCCAGCAGCTTTGGGGGCCTCGGGCAGCCCCAGCATTTT
>TRBJ2-7|NA|TRBV27|NA
CASSGDRPLGSYNEQYF
TGTGCCAGCAGTGGCGACCGACCCCTCGGCTCCTACAATGAGCAGTACTTC
>TRBJ2-3|few|TRBV13|NA
CASSWTPGADTQYF
TGTGCCAGCAGTTGGACCCCTGGCGCAGATACGCAGTATTTT
>TRBJ2-1|NA|TRBV4-1|NA
CASSQDAGVSYNEQFF
TGCGCCAGCAGCCAAGATGCAGGCGTCTCCTACAATGAGCAGTTCTTC
>TRBJ2-2|NA|TRBV10-3|TRBD2
CAISATSGRYTGELFF
TGTGCCATCAGCGCGACTAGCGGGAGATATACCGGGGAGCTGTTTTTT
>TRBJ2-4|many|TRBV3-1|NA
CASSHPSALAKNIQYF
TGTGCCAGCAGCCACCCTAGCGCCCTAGCCAAAAACATTCAGTACTTC
>TRBJ2-1|few|TRBV12-3/TRBV12-4|TRBD2
CASSRGGSDEQFF
TGTGCCAGCAGCCGGGGGGGTAGCGATGAGCAGTTCTTC
>TRBJ2-7|NA|TRBV21-1|NA
CASSTTSGGAFEQYF
TGTGCCAGCAGCACAACTAGCGGGGGGGCCTTCGAGCAGTACTTC
>TRBJ2-5|few|TRBV20-1|NA
CSARESYRETQYF
TGCAGTGCTAGAGAGTCGTATCGAGAGACCCAGTACTTC
>TRBJ2-1|NA|TRBV7-2|NA
CASGSSGYNEQFF
TGTGCCAGCGGTTCGTCGGGGTACAATGAGCAGTTCTTC
>TRBJ2-7|NA|TRBV7-9|NA
CASSLRKFSGAYEQYF
TGTGCCAGCAGCTTACGTAAGTTCAGCGGAGCTTACGAGCAGTACTTC
>TRBJ2-7|many|TRBV24-1|TRBD1
CATSDRDSKYEQYF
TGTGCCACCAGTGATCGGGACAGCAAGTACGAGCAGTACTTC
>TRBJ1-6|NA|TRBV10-3|TRBD1
CAISEGRDRFSPLHF
TGTGCCATCAGTGAGGGCCGGGACAGATTTTCACCCCTCCACTTT
>TRBJ2-2|few|TRBV5-1|NA
CASSLGSANTGELFF
TGCGCCAGCAGCTTGGGTTCGGCGAACACCGGGGAGCTGTTTTTT
>TRBJ2-1|NA|TRBV5-1|NA
CASKTRAGSSYNEQFF
TGCGCCAGCAAGACAAGGGCAGGGAGCTCCTACAATGAGCAGTTCTTC
>TRBJ1-5|NA|TRBV21-1|NA
CASSRETSNQPQHF
TGTGCCAGCAGCAGGGAGACGAGCAATCAGCCCCAGCATTTT
>TRBJ2-1|NA|TRBV18|NA
CASSPISQGTKFF
TGTGCCAGCTCACCAATCTCACAGGGTACAAAGTTCTTC
>TRBJ2-5|NA|TRBV20-1|TRBD2
CSARTSGHSRQETQYF
TGCAGTGCTAGGACTAGCGGGCATAGCCGACAAGAGACCCAGTACTTC
>TRBJ1-2|NA|TRBV21-1|NA
CASSKALGVLLWHTF
TGTGCCAGCAGCAAAGCGCTAGGGGTCCTCCTATGGCACACCTTC
>TRBJ2-4|few|TRBV5-1|TRBD1
CASSLGDRGRDIQYF
TGCGCCAGCAGCTTGGGGGACAGGGGACGGGACATTCAGTACTTC
>TRBJ2-1|NA|TRBV5-1|NA
CASGIKNEQFF
TGCGCCAGCGGAATTAAAAATGAGCAGTTCTTC
>TRBJ2-3|many|TRBV5-1|TRBD2
CASSGGLLSTDTQYF
TGCGCCAGCAGCGGGGGACTACTTAGCACAGATACGCAGTATTTT
>TRBJ2-1|many|TRBV13|NA
CASSPDSRYEQFF
TGTGCCAGCAGCCCAGACAGCAGATATGAGCAGTTCTTC
>TRBJ2-7|NA|TRBV20-1|TRBD2
CSARPSGGLSYEQYF
TGCAGTGCTAGGCCCTCGGGGGGGCTCTCCTACGAGCAGTACTTC
>TRBJ2-1|NA|TRBV10-3|TRBD1
CAISVTGGDYNEQFF
TGTGCCATCAGTGTGACAGGGGGCGATTACAATGAGCAGTTCTTC
>TRBJ1-1|few|TRBV10-3|TRBD1
CAISESGQDNTEAFF
TGTGCCATCAGTGAGTCGGGACAGGATAACACTGAAGCTTTCTTT
>TRBJ2-4|once|TRBV12-3/TRBV12-4|NA
CASALVNNEQYF
TGTGCCAGCGCTCTAGTCAACAATGAGCAGTACTTC
>TRBJ2-1|NA|TRBV27|TRBD1
CASSSLLDRGYNEQFF
TGTGCCAGCAGTTCCCTCCTCGACAGGGGCTACAATGAGCAGTTCTTC
>TRBJ2-3|few|TRBV3-1|NA
CASSQDWSDTQYF
TGTGCCAGCAGCCAAGATTGGTCAGATACGCAGTATTTT
>TRBJ1-5|NA|TRBV6-1|NA
CASSRARLNQPQHF
TGTGCCAGCAGTCGGGCACGGTTGAATCAGCCCCAGCATTTT
>TRBJ2-3|NA|TRBV20-1|NA
CSATRPHTDTQYF
TGCAGTGCTACTCGACCCCACACAGATACGCAGTATTTT
>TRBJ2-1|NA|TRBV4-2|TRBD1
CASSQDVGTGGNEQFF
TGTGCCAGCAGCCAAGATGTCGGGACAGGGGGCAATGAGCAGTTCTTC
>TRBJ2-7|NA|TRBV6-5|TRBD1
CASSYQQGKGYEQYF
TGTGCCAGCAGTTACCAACAGGGGAAAGGCTACGAGCAGTACTTC
>TRBJ2-5|NA|TRBV11-2|NA
CASSPRQGMKEETQYF
TGTGCCAGCAGCCCCCGCCAGGGGATGAAGGAAGAGACCCAGTACTTC
>TRBJ1-1|NA|TRBV7-2|TRBD1
CASSITGGRTEAFF
TGTGCCAGCAGCATCACAGGGGGCCGCACTGAAGCTTTCTTT
>TRBJ2-7|NA|TRBV29-1|NA
CSVGATDPIYEQYF
TGCAGCGTGGGGGCGACAGACCCGATCTACGAGCAGTACTTC
>TRBJ2-5|NA|TRBV11-2|TRBD2
CASSFTSGGARPQETQYF
TGTGCCAGCAGCTTTACTAGCGGGGGGGCTCGGCCCCAAGAGACCCAGTACTTC
>TRBJ2-1|NA|TRBV7-9|TRBD2
CASSLPGLAANEQFF
TGTGCCAGCAGCTTACCTGGACTAGCGGCCAATGAGCAGTTCTTC
>TRBJ2-4|few|TRBV29-1|TRBD1
CSVDRGRNELYF
TGCAGCGTTGACAGGGGGAGAAACGAGCTGTACTTC